Detailed here is one T cell receptor (beta chain). The data derive from a study of blood T cell repertoires in COVID-19. About the research overall: Specimens from acute and convalescent COVID-19 originated in the United States, Italy and Spain.

The CDR3 is 14 residues long. Unmatched junction bases numbered 3, after V lost 6 bases and J lost 3 bases. The germline V gene encodes CDR1 SEHNR and CDR2 FQNEAQ (reference sequence). Authors' analysis steps: For nucleated cells, counts were estimated from reference gene primer amplification. Assay: immunoSEQ multiplex PCR; the TCRdb copy retains only in-frame clones and omits some. That table supplies the V and J calls and clone size; D and trimming were determined from the DNA. The table has some 460,000 clones, around 90% seen once. Cohort allocation depended upon clinical history that participants reported.

V usage is TRBV7-9 and J usage is TRBJ2-3; 10 bases align to TRBD2. The clonotype was recovered from a woman under 30 who had recovered from COVID-19. Material for sequencing was PBMCs or T cells enriched from blood (not recorded which). For the CDR3, the DNA is TGTGCCAGCAGTCCTAGCGGGGGAACAGATACGCAGTATTTT. This gives the protein CASSPSGGTDTQYF. Full variable domain (outside the CDR3, taken from reference TRBV7-9 and TRBJ2-3): DTGVSQNPRHKITKRGQNVTFRCDPISEHNRLYWYRQTLGQGPEFLTYFQNEAQLEKSRLLSDRFSAERPKGSFSTLEIQRTEQGDSAMYLCASSPSGGTDTQYFGPGTRLTVL.